The 25 T cell receptor beta chains below were found in one sample sequenced in a study of shared clonotypes between healthy human individuals (dated by TCRdb to 2020 to 2021). Library method: the immunoSEQ multiplex PCR assay. TCRdb limited this immuneACCESS table to in-frame rearrangements with V and J called. A share of clones is missing; checked studies link under half to unresolved V genes, and the rest is unexplained. Present in this sample are approximately 2.5 million clones, 80% to 95% of which were seen just once. The ten biggest clones cover 0.36% of the sample. Sequencing input: naive CD4+ T cells from PBMCs. The label giving this sample's cell subset or site can be read as: CD45RA+ positively selected. These TCRs come from a man between 18 and 29 years old in good health. Some clones in this sample may be carry-over from other donors' samples.

J is TRBJ2-7 and V is TRBV6-5; tentative D call: TRBD1 (5 bases). CDR1 is MNHEY and CDR2 is SVGAGI in the germline V gene. V lost 6 bases and J 3 bases, leaving 15 bases between the germline ends. There are 14 residues in the CDR3. The CDR3: CASSLSMGHYEQYF. The CDR3 DNA is TGTGCCAGCAGCCTCTCGATGGGGCACTACGAGCAGTACTTC.

In its sample, this clone was seen once. V is TRBV15 and J is TRBJ1-3; 7 positions match TRBD1. Germline-derived CDR1 and CDR2 are LNHNV and YYDKDF (reference sequence). This CDR3 contains 16 residues. V lost 3 bases and J lost 3; bases outside the gene matches: 8. The CDR3 nucleotides read TGTGCCACCAGCAGCGGAGAGGGGGCTCGTGGAAACACCATATATTTT. Its protein is CATSSGEGARGNTIYF.

The genes are TRBV28 and TRBJ2-5, with 7 bases that match TRBD2. Trimming cost V 4 bases and J 2 bases; bases outside gene matches: 10. The CDR3 sequence is 16 residues long. Germline V gives CDR1 MDHEN, CDR2 SYDVKM. Here the CDR3 reads CASSSLGRLQQETQYF. The CDR3 nucleotides read TGTGCCAGCAGTTCTCTCGGGAGGCTGCAACAAGAGACCCAGTACTTC.

J is TRBJ2-1 and V is TRBV28, with 7 positions matching TRBD2. Losses at the gene ends were 5 bases for V and 8 bases for J; bases not matched to a gene: 9. CDR3 length: 14 residues. CDR1 is MDHEN and CDR2 is SYDVKM in the germline V gene. DNA of the CDR3: TGTGCCAGCAGTGGATACAGCGGGATTGATGAGCAGTTCTTC. This sequence encodes CASSGYSGIDEQFF.

V is TRBV5-6 and J is TRBJ2-1; 7 positions match TRBD2. This CDR3 is 15 amino acids long. Germline lookup yields CDR1 SGHDT and CDR2 YYEEEE. The trim removed 1 base at V and 7 bases at J, leaving 8 bases unmatched. CDR3 in DNA: TGTGCCAGCAGCTTGCTAGGACTAGGTGAGAATGAGCAGTTCTTC. Translation gives CASSLLGLGENEQFF.

The genes are TRBV6-1 and TRBJ2-5; the D gene could be TRBD1 or TRBD2 (5 bases each). V was pared by 2 bases and J by 2 bases, with 15 bases between. The CDR3 is made up of 16 amino acids. The germline V gene encodes CDR1 MNHNS and CDR2 SASEGT. In DNA form, the CDR3 reads TGTGCCAGCAGTGAACCCGGGGCCCCGCCGCAAGAGACCCAGTACTTC. Protein product: CASSEPGAPPQETQYF.

This chain connects TRBV5-1 to TRBJ2-7; unclear D gene. Between the trimmed V and J ends, which lost 7 bases and 1 base, there was a span of 12 bases. This CDR3 has 13 residues. CDR1 SGHRS and CDR2 YFSETQ come from the germline V gene. The CDR3 nucleotides read TGCGCCAGCGCCCCCGGCAGGTCCTACGAGCAGTACTTC. This codes for CASAPGRSYEQYF.

The V and J genes are TRBV7-2 and TRBJ2-3; TRBD2 might be the D (5 bases). CDR1 SGHTA and CDR2 FQGNSA come from the germline V gene. Trimming removed 1 base at V and 2 bases at J, with 7 bases between. CDR3 length equals 14 residues. CDR3 DNA: TGTGCCAGCAGCTTAGAGCGGCACACAGATACGCAGTATTTT. This codes for CASSLERHTDTQYF.

V is TRBV5-1 and J is TRBJ2-2; D may be TRBD1 or TRBD2 (5 bases each). V lost 2 bases to trimming and J lost 2 bases, with 13 bases between them. CDR1 SGHRS and CDR2 YFSETQ come from the germline V gene. There are 16 residues in the CDR3. The CDR3 sequence: CASSLGDRANTGELFF. CDR3 coding DNA: TGCGCCAGCAGCTTAGGGGACCGGGCTAACACCGGGGAGCTGTTTTTT.

The chain is built from TRBV30 and TRBJ1-1, with 9 bases that match TRBD1. Germline loops: CDR1 GTSNPN, CDR2 SVGIG (reference sequence). V gave up 4 bases and J gave up 4 bases; unmatched junction bases: 1. There are 12 residues in the CDR3. CDR3 in DNA: TGTGCCTGGAACAGGGGGCTCACTGAAGCTTTCTTT. This gives the protein CAWNRGLTEAFF.

The chain has TRBV9 and TRBJ1-5; no firm D call. V lost 4 bases and J 3 bases, leaving 8 bases between the germline ends. The CDR3 totals 13 residues. Germline V lookup: CDR1 SGDLS, CDR2 YYNGEE. CDR3 region: CASSKDANQPQHF. In DNA, the CDR3 is TGTGCCAGCAGCAAAGACGCCAATCAGCCCCAGCATTTT.

This clone was counted once. This rearrangement joins TRBV19 to TRBJ1-2, with unresolved D. Germline V gene sequence: CDR1 LNHDA, CDR2 SQIVND (reference sequence). This CDR3 is 13 amino acids long. V lost 5 bases to trimming and J lost 12 bases, with 19 bases between them. The CDR3 DNA reads TGTGCCAGTAGTCCCAACGCAAAACTGGGAAACACCTTC. The encoded protein is CASSPNAKLGNTF. The whole variable domain, remainder taken from reference TRBV19 and TRBJ1-2, is DGGITQSPKYLFRKEGQNVTLSCEQNLNHDAMYWYRQDPGQGLRLIYYSQIVNDFQKGDIAEGYSVSREKKESFPLTVTSAQKNPTAFYLCASSPNAKLGNTFGSGTRLTVV.

This chain links TRBV21-1 with TRBJ2-3. TRBV21-1 is a recognized pseudogene. The CDR3 is 16 amino acids. Written as DNA, the CDR3 is TGTGCCAGCAGCAAAGCGCTCCAGTTAGGCACAGATACGCAGTATTTT. The encoded protein is CASSKALQLGTDTQYF.

The CDR3 spells CASSFSQQGQGVEQYF. CDR3 nucleotides: TGCGCCAGCAGCTTTTCCCAACAGGGGCAGGGAGTCGAGCAGTACTTC. This chain connects TRBV5-1 to TRBJ2-7; 7 nucleotides line up with TRBD1. CDR3 length: 16 residues. The trim removed 2 bases at V and 6 bases at J, leaving 14 bases unmatched. Germline V gives CDR1 SGHRS, CDR2 YFSETQ.

The CDR3 region is CASSQLLGGQKNFGYTF. CDR3 coding DNA: TGCGCCAGCAGCCAACTACTGGGGGGACAGAAAAATTTTGGCTACACCTTC. The V and J genes are TRBV4-1 and TRBJ1-2; TRBD1 matches at 7 bases. CDR1 is MGHRA, CDR2 YSYEKL, per germline. Unmatched junction bases numbered 16, after V lost 2 bases and J lost 7 bases. This CDR3 comprises 17 residues.

The chain has TRBV5-1 and TRBJ1-2, with 7 nucleotides matching TRBD1. Germline loops: CDR1 SGHRS, CDR2 YFSETQ. This CDR3 spans 17 amino acids. Germline trimming cut 0 bases from V and 4 bases from J; bases unmatched to any gene: 12. This CDR3 is CASSLDPAGQSGYGYTF. DNA for the CDR3: TGCGCCAGCAGCTTGGATCCCGCGGGACAGTCTGGCTATGGCTACACCTTC.

The genes are TRBV28 and TRBJ1-3; possibly TRBD1 for D (5 bases). Germline CDR1 MDHEN, CDR2 SYDVKM. Trimming stripped 6 bases from V and 4 bases from J, with 13 bases between. The CDR3 length is 14 residues. The CDR3 DNA sequence: TGTGCCAGCAGCGTACCAGGGTCGGGAAACACCATATATTTT. It translates to CASSVPGSGNTIYF.

Written as DNA, the CDR3 is TGTGCCAGCAGTTACTGGGACAGGGATAACGAGCAGTACTTC. Protein sequence: CASSYWDRDNEQYF. The rearrangement joins TRBV6-6 to TRBJ2-7; 9 bases match TRBD1. The germline CDR1 and CDR2 sequences are MNHNY and SVGAGI (reference sequence). The V gene end was trimmed by 1 base and the J gene end by 5 bases; junction bases not matched to a gene: 3. The CDR3 length is 14 residues.

V is TRBV30 and J is TRBJ1-2; D possibly corresponds to TRBD1 (6 bases). This CDR3 contains 14 residues. Trimming removed 1 base at V and 4 bases at J, with 13 bases between. The germline gives CDR1 GTSNPN, CDR2 SVGIG (reference sequence). CDR3 sequence: CAWSGGDNVYGYTF. The CDR3 coding sequence is TGTGCCTGGAGTGGCGGGGACAACGTCTATGGCTACACCTTC.

This clone was seen once. The V gene is TRBV6-5, the J gene TRBJ2-7; D uncertain. CDR3 size: 13 residues. Germline V CDR1 and CDR2: MNHEY, SVGAGI. Trimming removed 5 bases from V and 3 bases from J, with 11 bases in between. The CDR3, as DNA: TGTGCCAGCAGTCGTACAGTGTTCTACGAGCAGTACTTC. Its protein product is CASSRTVFYEQYF.

V and J are TRBV18 and TRBJ2-7; weak D call: TRBD2 (6 bases). The CDR3 is made up of 16 amino acids. The germline gives CDR1 KGHSH, CDR2 LQKENI. The V end lost 1 base, the J end lost 3 bases, and 16 bases lay between the germline ends. The CDR3 DNA follows: TGTGCCAGCTCACCACTGCGGGACCCTCTATTCTACGAGCAGTACTTC. Protein sequence: CASSPLRDPLFYEQYF.

The chain is built from TRBV11-2 and TRBJ2-3; D ambiguous. V was clipped by 2 bases and J by 3 bases, with 3 bases between them. Germline-derived CDR1 and CDR2 are SGHAT and FQNNGV. The CDR3 has 12 residues. The DNA of the CDR3 is TGTGCCAGCAGCTTAAGGACAGATACGCAGTATTTT. Amino acids: CASSLRTDTQYF.

This clone was seen once. V gene TRBV29-1 combines with J gene TRBJ2-7; D gene ambiguous. Trimming took 4 bases from V and 4 from J, leaving 17 bases between them. This CDR3 is 14 amino acids long. Germline CDR1 SQVTM, CDR2 ANQGSEA. The CDR3 spells CSVGHPFESYEQYF. In DNA form, the CDR3 reads TGCAGCGTTGGTCACCCGTTCGAAAGTTACGAGCAGTACTTC.

This chain connects TRBV18 to TRBJ1-3; 9 positions match TRBD1. V was clipped by 5 bases and J by 2 bases; unmatched bases: 10. The CDR3 is 17 residues long. Germline CDR1 KGHSH, CDR2 LQKENI. Here the CDR3 DNA reads TGTGCCAGCTCAACCCGGACAGGGGAAAGTCCTGGAAACACCATATATTTT. This codes for CASSTRTGESPGNTIYF.

This chain joins TRBV18 and TRBJ2-5; no clear D. The CDR3 runs to 15 residues. V gave up 0 bases and J gave up 2 bases, with 10 bases separating them. Germline V gene sequence: CDR1 KGHSH, CDR2 LQKENI. CDR3 in DNA: TGTGCCAGCTCACCACCGACGTTGGGACAAGAGACCCAGTACTTC. Translating gives CASSPPTLGQETQYF.